Following are 14 T cell receptor beta chains from one sample sequenced in a study of blood T cell repertoires in COVID-19. Sequencing was performed with immunoSEQ multiplex PCR; in TCRdb, only in-frame clones are kept and a portion is missing. Of approximately 85,000 clones in the sample, 80% to 95% were seen once. Sequencing input: peripheral blood. Source of these receptors: a woman in her sixties with active COVID-19.

J is TRBJ2-2 and V is TRBV6-1, with TRBD1 identical over 9 bases. The CDR3 spans 16 residues. The V segment lost 2 bases and the J segment 1 base; nucleotides outside the gene matches: 2. CDR1 is MNHNS, CDR2 SASEGT, per germline. For the CDR3, the DNA is TGTGCCAGCAGTGAACCGGGACAGGGGAACACCGGGGAGCTGTTTTTT. Protein: CASSEPGQGNTGELFF.

As DNA, the CDR3 is TGTGCCAGCAGTCCCCTTAGCGGGACTTTTCTGGAGACCCAGTACTTC. It encodes CASSPLSGTFLETQYF. J is TRBJ2-5 and V is TRBV28; 8 nucleotides agree with TRBD2. The V and J ends lost 5 bases and 5 bases, in that order; junction bases with no gene match: 13. Germline CDR1 reads MDHEN; CDR2 reads SYDVKM. The CDR3 sequence is 16 residues long.

The chain joins TRBV19 to TRBJ1-5; TRBD1 agrees at 11 bases. CDR3 size: 14 residues. The trim removed 6 bases at V and 5 bases at J, leaving 3 bases unmatched. CDR1 LNHDA and CDR2 SQIVND come from the germline V gene (reference sequence). The CDR3 DNA follows: TGTGCCAGTAGGGGGACAGGGGGAGATCAGCCCCAGCATTTT. Protein product: CASRGTGGDQPQHF.

The chain has TRBV7-8 and TRBJ1-2; 7 bases match TRBD1. The length of the CDR3 is 16 residues. Germline CDR1 is SGHVS and CDR2 is FQNEAQ. Trimming cost V 4 bases and J 7 bases; bases outside gene matches: 15. CDR3 in DNA: TGTGCCAGCAGCTCTCCCGACAGGGACATTGGTGCTGGCTACACCTTC. It codes for CASSSPDRDIGAGYTF. The whole variable domain, filled in from reference TRBV7-8 and TRBJ1-2, reads GAGVSQSPRYKVAKRGQDVALRCDPISGHVSLFWYQQALGQGPEFLTYFQNEAQLDKSGLPSDRFFAERPEGSVSTLKIQRTQQEDSAVYLCASSSPDRDIGAGYTFGSGTRLTVV.

V and J are TRBV28 and TRBJ1-5, with D possibly TRBD1 on 6 matching bases. The CDR3 loop spans 15 amino acids. V lost 8 bases to trimming and J lost 6 bases, with 20 bases between them. Looked up from germline, CDR1 is MDHEN and CDR2 is SYDVKM. The CDR3 spells CASLLGGAGIQPQHF. As DNA, the CDR3 is TGTGCCAGCCTTTTAGGGGGGGCAGGGATTCAGCCCCAGCATTTT.

The chain recombines TRBV11-3 with TRBJ2-1; D not resolved. There are 16 residues in the CDR3. Between the trimmed V and J ends, which lost 5 bases and 0 bases, there was a span of 14 bases. The germline CDR1 and CDR2 sequences are SGHNT and YENEEA. This chain's CDR3 is CASSSTLRSSYNEQFF. CDR3 in DNA: TGTGCCAGCAGCAGTACGTTGCGGAGCTCCTACAATGAGCAGTTCTTC.

This chain links TRBV19 with TRBJ2-2; 9 bases match TRBD1. Trimming at V came to 5 bases and at J to 6 bases, leaving 4 bases not matched to a gene. Germline CDR1 and CDR2: LNHDA and SQIVND (reference sequence). This CDR3 contains 14 residues. The CDR3 DNA sequence: TGTGCCAGTAGTCTGGACAGGGGTGCCGGGGAGCTGTTTTTT. Its translation: CASSLDRGAGELFF.

The chain carries TRBV12-3 or TRBV12-4 and TRBJ1-2; no clear D. The CDR3 is 13 amino acids. Trimming took off 2 bases at V and 4 bases at J, with 8 bases between the two ends. CDR3 bases: TGTGCCAGCAGTTTAAGCGTGGTCTATGGCTACACCTTC. The encoded protein is CASSLSVVYGYTF.

V gene TRBV29-1 combines with J gene TRBJ2-3; D not certain. This CDR3 region has 10 residues. Trimming left V 4 bases short and J 6 bases short, with 5 bases between. The germline gives CDR1 SQVTM, CDR2 ANQGSEA. CDR3 bases: TGCAGCGTTGTCGGGGATACGCAGTATTTT. Translation: CSVVGDTQYF.

This clone showed up just a few times. The chain employs TRBV29-1 and TRBJ2-1; perhaps TRBD1 as D (5 bases). V was clipped by 6 bases and J by 10 bases, with 16 bases between them. The CDR3 consists of 12 residues. CDR1 is SQVTM, CDR2 ANQGSEA, per germline. Written as DNA, the CDR3 is TGCAGCGTCGTACTGGGGCCTCGGGAGCAGTTCTTC. As protein: CSVVLGPREQFF.

This clone was seen once. This chain uses TRBV19 with TRBJ1-4; no reliable D call. This CDR3 region has 14 residues. The V gene's germline CDR1 is LNHDA and CDR2 SQIVND (reference sequence). Trimming shortened V by 3 bases and J by 5 bases, and 10 bases separated the two germline ends. Here the CDR3 DNA reads TGTGCCAGTAGTATCTTTGGAGGGAATGAAAAACTGTTTTTT. This codes for CASSIFGGNEKLFF.

The gene calls are TRBV6-5 and TRBJ1-4; tentative D call: TRBD1 (5 bases). The germline V and J ends were trimmed by 4 bases and 0 bases, with 12 bases remaining between them. This CDR3 comprises 16 residues. Germline CDR1 is MNHEY and CDR2 is SVGAGI. The CDR3 loop is CASSFGHLTTNEKLFF. The DNA for the CDR3 is TGTGCCAGCAGTTTCGGACACCTTACAACTAATGAAAAACTGTTTTTT.

The chain links TRBV5-1 to TRBJ2-1; tentative D call: TRBD1 (5 bases). This CDR3 region has 16 residues. V dropped 0 bases and J dropped 8 bases, with 18 bases sitting between them. Germline values: CDR1 SGHRS, CDR2 YFSETQ. The DNA of the CDR3 is TGCGCCAGCAGCTTGGCCCCAGGGATCCTCGTGGATGAGCAGTTCTTC. Translated: CASSLAPGILVDEQFF.

V and J are TRBV6-5 and TRBJ2-7, with 11 bases matching TRBD2. Germline CDR1 is MNHEY and CDR2 is SVGAGI. Trimming cost V 8 bases and J 4 bases; bases outside gene matches: 7. CDR3 length: 14 amino acids. The CDR3 DNA follows: TGTGCCAGCGGACTAGCGGGCGCTGCATACGAGCAGTACTTC. This codes for CASGLAGAAYEQYF.